This TCR beta chain was identified in a study of cytomegalovirus exposure and HLA in healthy donors (dated by TCRdb to between 2016 and 2019). Context from the whole study: According to a later analysis, one platform produced both the roughly 130 validation repertoires and the 550 to 800 repertoires of the first cohort. The aim of the study was to test whether cataloging public T cell receptors could identify signatures of past pathogen exposure. Besides the first cohort of about 730 subjects, a separate validation cohort made up of some 110 different subjects was used. High-throughput TCR immunosequencing, statistical association of individual TCRs with disease status, and machine learning were combined to predict cytomegalovirus infection status. General study outcomes and caveats: A later analysis found that TCRs clustered in the first cohort also tended to co-occur in the 95 to 150 validation repertoires, with more than 90% of cluster scores above 0. The classifier was reported to diagnose cytomegalovirus status with high specificity and sensitivity in both the original and validation cohorts. In the study, 164 TCR beta chains were listed as associated with cytomegalovirus. A few of the identified cytomegalovirus-associated TCR beta chains were confirmed in vitro to be specific for cytomegalovirus antigens. The validation cohort had no HLA typing available for a later analysis, so co-occurrence within that cohort was assessed over all 120 or so repertoires. Across donors, most TCR sequences were observed very rarely, whereas some public TCRs were present in many individuals. According to the authors, the approach could potentially be generalized to other disease states and immunological phenotypes.

Preparation of the library involved the immunoSEQ multiplex PCR assay. The paper's data handling went like this. A statistical classification framework was developed to diagnose cytomegalovirus status using the catalog of TCR beta chain sequences. Not all clones reach the TCRdb copy of this immuneACCESS table, which keeps in-frame sequences only. Checked studies attribute under half of the gap to unresolved V genes and leave the rest unexplained. The D gene and trimming were derived from the DNA, and the V and J assignments and clone size from that table. The sample table shows fewer than 400,000 clones, and roughly 88% are seen once. The ten biggest clones cover about 0.8% of the sample. Trimmed from V: 4 bases; trimmed from J: 0 bases; junction bases lacking a gene match: 3. The CDR3 holds 16 amino acids from the cysteine to the phenylalanine. The only DNA kept is the CDR3, 48 bases in frame from the first base. Via the germline V gene, CDR1 is SGHTA and CDR2 FQGTGA.

Note on this clone: No antigen is known for it. Within one base of it there is no much larger clone, and no base qualities were kept.

Separate from the approximately 700-subject first cohort, the validation cohort of some 130 subjects was the group to which the donors belonged. The chain uses TRBV7-3 and TRBJ2-1, with 10 middle bases fitting TRBD2. The receptor was isolated from a woman aged 18-29 years in good health and CMV-seronegative. The specimen was PBMCs. Read as DNA, the sequence is TGTGCCAGCAGCTCCTTAGCGGGAGGCTCCTACAATGAGCAGTTCTTC. Its protein is CASSSLAGGSYNEQFF.